The subject of this entry is one T cell receptor (beta chain). This specimen comes from a study of cytomegalovirus exposure and HLA in healthy donors. Vbeta (60) and Jbeta (13) primers were used in the PCR. Produced via immunoSEQ multiplex PCR; TCRdb's table is partial and in-frame only. The data show 200,000 or so clones, with more than 70% seen just once and around 0.27% held by the top ten. V was clipped by 1 base and J by 6 bases, with 16 bases between them. The V gene's germline CDR1 is SGHTS and CDR2 YDEGEE. The CDR3 covers 15 residues. This TCR was recovered from a boy aged 5-17 years in good health and CMV-seronegative. Sequences were obtained from PBMCs. The chain joins TRBV5-8 to TRBJ1-1, with D possibly TRBD1 on 5 matching bases. CDR3 loop: CASSLYTAGRAEAFF. The CDR3 nucleotides are TGTGCCAGCAGCTTGTATACCGCAGGGAGGGCTGAAGCTTTCTTT.